This T cell receptor beta chain was recovered during a study of regulatory T cells in long-lasting Graves disease. Turning to the study itself: Freshly diagnosed Graves' patients had used antithyroid drugs for under 3 months.

Trimming removed 6 bases at V and 9 bases at J, with 18 bases between. CDR3 length equals 14 residues. This clonotype showed up just a few times. Libraries of TCR beta came from iRepertoire HTBI primers plus Arm-PCR of CDR3 regions. TCRdb analysed the multiplex PCR reads with MiXCR anew, one entry per CDR3 protein. The sample consists of hundreds of thousands of distinct CDR3 sequences, approximately 12% of them appearing once. Sample time point: newly diagnosed GD, antithyroid drugs for less than 3 months. Extracted RNA from PBMCs served as the source of the TCR library. This same sample was also part of a study on T cells in Graves' hyperthyroidism and ophthalmopathy. That source adds: An absence of ophthalmopathy progression within 18 months meant stable Graves' hyperthyroidism. Stable hyperthyroidism and ophthalmopathy were separated using 13 V-J signatures.

The source of this sequence is a man aged 30-40 years with Graves disease. Source: peripheral blood mononuclear cells (PBMCs), taken at new diagnosis, from a patient treated with antithyroid drugs. The chain couples TRBV12-3 or TRBV12-4 to TRBJ2-1, with D tentatively TRBD1 or TRBD2 (7 bases each). CDR3 sequence: CASSRSTGEGEQFF. Here the CDR3 DNA reads TGTGCCAGCAGCCGGAGCACAGGGGAGGGTGAGCAGTTCTTC.